One sample yielded the 28 T cell receptor beta chains listed below, sequenced in a study of STAT5B mutations in CD4+ large granular lymphocyte leukemia. This table comes from immunoSEQ multiplex PCR, and its TCRdb copy is limited to in-frame clones, with some not included. The sample shows 20,000 to 25,000 clones, over 70% of them seen only once. The specimen sequenced was CD4+ T cells from blood buffy coats. The receptors come from a human donor in good health.

V usage is TRBV25-1 and J usage is TRBJ2-7; D is unresolved. The CDR3 has 13 amino acids. V was cut by 1 base and J by 2 bases, with 6 bases left in between. Germline V gene lookup returns CDR1 MGHDK and CDR2 SYGVNS. Written as DNA, the CDR3 is TGTGCCAGCAGTGAATGGGCCGCCTACGAGCAGTACTTC. This translates into CASSEWAAYEQYF.

This chain uses TRBV27 with TRBJ2-4, with 12 positions matching TRBD2. CDR3 size: 13 residues. CDR1 and CDR2 from the germline V gene are MNHEY and SMNVEV (reference sequence). The J segment lost 13 bases and the V segment lost 5 bases, leaving 6 bases of the junction unmatched. The CDR3 region is CASSLTSGRGQYF. As DNA, the CDR3 is TGTGCCAGCAGTCTGACTAGCGGGAGAGGGCAGTACTTC.

Notes on this clone: A read error may produce the germline difference seen at one junction end. The genes are TRBV7-7 and TRBJ2-5; D gene unclear. This CDR3 has 13 amino acids. The germline gives CDR1 SSHAT, CDR2 FNYEAQ (reference sequence). CDR3: CASSSESSETQYF. The CDR3 nucleotides read TGTGCTAGCAGCTCAGAGAGTTCAGAGACCCAGTACTTC.

The chain joins TRBV7-6 to TRBJ2-3; tentatively, D is TRBD2 (6 bases). Germline values: CDR1 SGHVS, CDR2 FNYEAQ. The V and J ends lost 5 bases and 4 bases respectively, with 22 bases between them. CDR3 length equals 17 residues. CDR3 in DNA: TGTGCCAGCAGCGCGCATAACGCGGGATTAGGATCAGATACGCAGTATTTT. Its translation: CASSAHNAGLGSDTQYF. Full variable domain (remainder filled in from reference TRBV7-6 and TRBJ2-3): GAGVSQSPRYKVTKRGQDVALRCDPISGHVSLYWYRQALGQGPEFLTYFNYEAQQDKSGLPNDRFSAERPEGSISTLTIQRTEQRDSAMYRCASSAHNAGLGSDTQYFGPGTRLTVL.

This clone was observed a handful of times. This chain connects TRBV30 to TRBJ1-1, with D uncertain. This CDR3 contains 12 residues. In germline, CDR1 is GTSNPN, CDR2 SVGIG (reference sequence). This CDR3 reads CVGGRLNTEAFF. Written as DNA, the CDR3 is TGTGTCGGAGGACGTTTGAACACTGAAGCTTTCTTT.

CDR3 in amino acids: CASSGGPTGGETQYF. The CDR3 region has the DNA TGTGCCAGTAGTGGTGGGCCCACTGGGGGAGAGACCCAGTACTTC. The chain has TRBV19 and TRBJ2-5; D may correspond to TRBD1 or TRBD2 (5 bases each). The germline V gene has CDR1 LNHDA and CDR2 SQIVND (reference sequence). This CDR3 has 15 amino acids. Trimming took off 5 bases at V and 4 bases at J, with 17 bases between the two ends. Based on the CDR3 plus reference TRBV19 and TRBJ2-5, the full variable domain is DGGITQSPKYLFRKEGQNVTLSCEQNLNHDAMYWYRQDPGQGLRLIYYSQIVNDFQKGDIAEGYSVSREKKESFPLTVTSAQKNPTAFYLCASSGGPTGGETQYFGPGTRLLVL.

This clone was found a few times. This chain joins TRBV5-1 and TRBJ2-1; TRBD2 might be the D (5 bases). The CDR3 runs to 15 residues. Trimming pared 0 bases from V and 1 base from J, leaving 8 bases between. CDR1 and CDR2 (germline): SGHRS, YFSETQ. The CDR3 sequence: CASSLGGNSYNEQFF. CDR3 bases: TGCGCCAGCAGCTTGGGAGGGAATTCCTACAATGAGCAGTTCTTC.

In this sample, this clone turned up once. The rearrangement links TRBV4-2 to TRBJ1-5; TRBD1 might be the D (5 bases). Trimming shortened V by 0 bases and J by 6 bases, and 15 bases separated the two germline ends. CDR3 size: 16 residues. From germline, CDR1 is LGHNA and CDR2 YNFKEQ. DNA of the CDR3: TGTGCCAGCAGCCAAGAGTTCCGTCAGGGTGGTCAGCCCCAGCATTTT. This translates into CASSQEFRQGGQPQHF.

The rearrangement links TRBV7-9 to TRBJ2-3; D gene unclear. The germline V gene has CDR1 SEHNR and CDR2 FQNEAQ (reference sequence). V lost 0 bases to trimming and J lost 2 bases, with 3 bases between them. The CDR3 has 13 residues. CDR3 sequence: CASSLADTDTQYF. CDR3 DNA sequence: TGTGCCAGCAGCTTAGCAGACACAGATACGCAGTATTTT.

The chain is built from TRBV5-4 and TRBJ2-1; 7 positions match TRBD2. Germline V lookup: CDR1 SGHNT, CDR2 YYREEE (reference sequence). This CDR3 has 14 residues. The V gene end was trimmed by 2 bases and the J gene end by 3 bases; junction bases not matched to a gene: 2. CDR3 nucleotides: TGTGCCAGCAGCTTAGCGGGGAACTACAATGAGCAGTTCTTC. Translation: CASSLAGNYNEQFF.

The V and J genes are TRBV6-6 and TRBJ2-7, with 11 nucleotides matching TRBD2. This CDR3 region has 16 residues. With V trimmed by 5 bases and J by 3 bases, 9 bases remained unmatched. Germline V gives CDR1 MNHNY, CDR2 SVGAGI (reference sequence). The CDR3 loop is CASSTGTSGRIYEQYF. The CDR3 DNA reads as TGTGCCAGCAGTACAGGAACTAGCGGGAGAATCTACGAGCAGTACTTC.

Concerning this clone: One junction end disagrees with the germline gene, perhaps due to a read error. The chain employs TRBV7-7 and TRBJ2-1, with 13 bases fitting TRBD2. Germline V gene lookup returns CDR1 SSHAT and CDR2 FNYEAQ (reference sequence). CDR3 length: 15 residues. The chain's CDR3 is CASSQGLAGINEQFF. The CDR3 region has the DNA TGTGCTAGCAGCCAGGGACTAGCGGGGATCAATGAGCAGTTCTTC.

This sequence joins TRBV7-8 and TRBJ2-1; D is perhaps TRBD2 (6 bases). Germline values: CDR1 SGHVS, CDR2 FQNEAQ. CDR3 size: 16 residues. V gave up 3 bases and J gave up 10 bases, with 22 bases separating them. The CDR3 spells CASSFRRSGVSGEQFF. CDR3 bases: TGTGCCAGCAGCTTTCGTCGTTCGGGGGTGAGTGGGGAGCAGTTCTTC.

V and J are TRBV7-8 and TRBJ2-7; D unclear. In germline, CDR1 is SGHVS, CDR2 FQNEAQ. Trimming shortened V by 1 base and J by 6 bases, and 13 bases separated the two germline ends. The CDR3 runs 14 residues. The CDR3 sequence is CASSLGQPTGEQYF. The CDR3 nucleotides are TGTGCCAGCAGCTTAGGGCAGCCGACGGGCGAGCAGTACTTC.

V is TRBV28 and J is TRBJ2-7, with D uncertain. Trimming cost V 6 bases and J 9 bases, with 24 bases left between them. Per the germline V gene, CDR1 is MDHEN and CDR2 is SYDVKM. This CDR3 has 15 residues. The CDR3: CASRSYNKGPDRQYF. CDR3 in DNA: TGTGCCAGCAGATCCTATAACAAGGGCCCAGATAGGCAGTACTTC.

The chain is built from TRBV30 and TRBJ1-2, with TRBD1 matching over 8 bases. After removal of 1 base from V and 5 bases from J, the junction contained 0 bases not matched to a gene. The germline CDR1 and CDR2 sequences are GTSNPN and SVGIG (reference sequence). CDR3 size: 12 residues. The CDR3: CAWSGQGYGYTF. As DNA, the CDR3 is TGTGCCTGGAGTGGACAGGGGTATGGCTACACCTTC.

The rearrangement joins TRBV29-1 to TRBJ2-3; 9 nucleotides match TRBD2. CDR3 length: 13 amino acids. V was clipped by 5 bases and J by 3 bases; unmatched bases: 3. The germline CDR1 and CDR2 sequences are SQVTM and ANQGSEA. The CDR3 reads CSVNSGSTDTQYF. The CDR3 DNA follows: TGCAGCGTTAATAGCGGGAGTACAGATACGCAGTATTTT.

This clone has just a few counts. The chain joins TRBV11-2 to TRBJ1-1; D ambiguous. CDR1 SGHAT and CDR2 FQNNGV come from the germline V gene. This CDR3 comprises 13 residues. The V and J ends lost 2 bases and 1 base respectively, with 5 bases between them. The CDR3 DNA follows: TGTGCCAGCAGCTTATCAGGGAACACTGAAGCTTTCTTT. Amino acids: CASSLSGNTEAFF.

This chain links TRBV5-4 with TRBJ2-7, with D perhaps matching TRBD1 or TRBD2 (6 bases each). The ends were cut back, 3 bases at V and 4 bases at J, with 17 bases in the middle. The germline gives CDR1 SGHNT, CDR2 YYREEE (reference sequence). CDR3 length: 15 amino acids. The CDR3: CASSSAIGGPYEQYF. The DNA of the CDR3 is TGTGCCAGCAGCTCGGCTATTGGGGGGCCGTACGAGCAGTACTTC.

The rearrangement links TRBV18 to TRBJ2-7; a weak D match, TRBD2 (5 bases). CDR3 length: 14 residues. The V and J ends lost 5 bases and 6 bases respectively, with 17 bases between them. Germline-derived CDR1 and CDR2 are KGHSH and LQKENI. CDR3 in DNA: TGTGCCAGCTCAACAAACCTGGTCGAGGGCGAGCAGTACTTC. Its translation: CASSTNLVEGEQYF.

The rearrangement links TRBV5-1 to TRBJ1-4; TRBD1 is a possible D gene (5 bases). The CDR3 covers 14 residues. Between the trimmed V and J ends, which lost 1 base and 8 bases, there was a span of 12 bases. Germline V gene sequence: CDR1 SGHRS, CDR2 YFSETQ. This chain's CDR3 is CASSLPGLREKLFF. CDR3 DNA sequence: TGCGCCAGCAGCTTGCCAGGGTTAAGGGAAAAACTGTTTTTT.

This chain joins TRBV15 and TRBJ2-2; 7 positions agree with TRBD1. Germline CDR1 is LNHNV and CDR2 is YYDKDF (reference sequence). The V and J ends lost 9 bases and 2 bases, in that order; junction bases with no gene match: 3. The CDR3 sequence is 13 residues long. The CDR3 region has the DNA TGTGCCACTAGGACAGGCAACACCGGGGAGCTGTTTTTT. It encodes CATRTGNTGELFF. Together with reference TRBV15 and TRBJ2-2, the CDR3 gives the full variable domain: DAMVIQNPRYQVTQFGKPVTLSCSQTLNHNVMYWYQQKSSQAPKLLFHYYDKDFNNEADTPDNFQSRRPNTSFCFLDIRSPGLGDTAMYLCATRTGNTGELFFGEGSRLTVL.

Comments on this clone: Relative to the germline gene, one junction end is altered; a read error may explain this. The DNA for the CDR3 is TGTGCCAGCAGCTTAGTCCAAAAAGACCAGGAGACCCAGTACTTC. Translation: CASSLVQKDQETQYF. The chain carries TRBV13 and TRBJ2-5; D not certain. CDR1 is PRHDT, CDR2 FYEKMQ, per germline (reference sequence). CDR3 length equals 15 residues.

This chain links TRBV30 with TRBJ2-1; 14 bases are a match to TRBD2. The CDR3 has 13 amino acids. Germline V lookup: CDR1 GTSNPN, CDR2 SVGIG (reference sequence). Trimming at V came to 5 bases and at J to 6 bases, leaving 0 bases not matched to a gene. The CDR3 region has the DNA TGTGCCTGGGGACTAGCGGGAGGCAATGAGCAGTTCTTC. The encoded protein is CAWGLAGGNEQFF.

The CDR3 sequence is CASSEGATNEKLFF. For the CDR3, the DNA is TGTGCCAGCAGCGAGGGGGCAACTAATGAAAAACTGTTTTTT. V usage is TRBV7-6 and J usage is TRBJ1-4, with D possibly being TRBD1 (6 bases). Germline CDR1 and CDR2: SGHVS and FNYEAQ. V was shortened by 5 bases and J by 0 bases, with 7 bases between the two germline ends. The CDR3 loop spans 14 amino acids.

The chain uses TRBV6-5 and TRBJ2-7; the D gene is possibly TRBD1 (6 bases). The germline gives CDR1 MNHEY, CDR2 SVGAGI. The CDR3 covers 16 residues. V lost 3 bases and J 2 bases, leaving 17 bases between the germline ends. CDR3 nucleotides: TGTGCCAGCAGTTATCGGCGGTCGGACAGAGCCTACGAGCAGTACTTC. It is translated as CASSYRRSDRAYEQYF.

This chain connects TRBV27 to TRBJ2-2; no clear D. The V gene lost 7 bases and the J gene lost 0 bases, with 6 bases spanning the gap. The germline V gene has CDR1 MNHEY and CDR2 SMNVEV (reference sequence). The CDR3 covers 13 residues. This chain's CDR3 is CASKRTNTGELFF. CDR3 coding DNA: TGTGCCAGCAAACGCACGAACACCGGGGAGCTGTTTTTT.

This rearrangement joins TRBV28 to TRBJ1-5; D perhaps matches TRBD1 (6 bases). The CDR3 has 15 residues. Germline CDR1 MDHEN, CDR2 SYDVKM. Trimming took 7 bases from V and 9 from J, leaving 22 bases between them. CDR3 DNA: TGTGCCAGCATCTCAGGGGAGGTCCGGGGAAGGCCCCAGCATTTT. Protein sequence: CASISGEVRGRPQHF.